The 24 T cell receptor beta chains listed next were all sequenced from one sample in a study of breast tumors, draining lymph nodes, adjacent tissues. Breast cancer patients provided tissue from their axillary draining lymph nodes. TCRdb reanalysed the multiplex PCR reads using MiXCR and keeps one entry per CDR3 protein. Of roughly 100,000 distinct CDR3 sequences in the sample, about 30% were seen once. The sample consisted of axillary lymph node tissue. The receptors shown here come from a female donor with breast cancer. Some clones in this sample may be carry-over from other donors' samples.

Comment on this clonotype: A much larger clone differs from this one at a single base, so this may be a read error. The chain joins TRBV24-1 to TRBJ2-5, with 7 nucleotides matching TRBD1. The CDR3 spans 14 residues. Germline lookup yields CDR1 KGHDR and CDR2 SFDVKD. The DNA for the CDR3 is TGCGCCAGCAACCCAGGGACAGCCCAAGGGACCCAGTACTTC. This encodes CASNPGTAQGTQYF.

In its sample, this clonotype was seen many times. A single base separates this from a much larger clone, so it may be a read error. The chain is built from TRBV5-8 and TRBJ2-2; tentatively, D is TRBD2 (5 bases). CDR3 length equals 14 residues. V lost 4 bases, J lost 4 bases, and 11 bases lay in between. Germline V gene lookup returns CDR1 SGHTS and CDR2 YDEGEE. CDR3 sequence: CASSAGPTTGELFF. The CDR3 bases are TGTGCCAGCAGCGCGGGCCCGACCACCGGGGAGCTGTTTTTT.

A remark on this clonotype: This may be a read error, as it is one base from a much larger clone. The chain uses TRBV3-1 and TRBJ2-3; 8 bases agree with TRBD2. In germline, CDR1 is LGHDT, CDR2 YNNKEL (reference sequence). This CDR3 contains 15 residues. CDR3 amino acids: CASSQARGGTDAQYF. The CDR3 DNA sequence: TGTGCCAGCAGCCAAGCCCGGGGGGGCACAGATGCGCAGTATTTT.

About this clonotype itself: Just one base apart from a much larger clone, this may be a read error. The CDR3 loop is CASRPSKVQETQCF. In DNA form, the CDR3 reads TGTGCCAGTCGCCCGAGTAAGGTCCAAGAGACCCAGTGCTTC. The V gene is TRBV6-6, the J gene TRBJ2-5, with D uncertain. The CDR3 spans 14 residues. Per the germline V gene, CDR1 is MNHNY and CDR2 is SVGAGI (reference sequence).

This clonotype was seen many times. CDR3: CSARQDGSSGNTIYF. CDR3 coding DNA: TGCAGTGCTAGGCAGGACGGCAGCTCTGGAAACACCATATATTTT. The J gene is TRBJ1-3, the V gene TRBV20-1, with no clear D. The CDR3 totals 15 residues. Trimming cost V 3 bases and J 0 bases, with 12 bases left between them. Germline V CDR1 and CDR2: DFQATT, SNEGSKA (reference sequence).

This clonotype was seen ten or more times. This chain uses TRBV5-8 with TRBJ2-1; D is possibly TRBD2 (5 bases). Germline V gene lookup returns CDR1 SGHTS and CDR2 YDEGEE. CDR3 length equals 15 residues. V gave up 1 base and J gave up 1 base, with 9 bases separating them. The CDR3 DNA follows: TGTGCCAGCAGCTTGACCCGAGGGTCCTACAATGAGCAGTTCTTC. Amino acids: CASSLTRGSYNEQFF.

Ten or more counts support this clonotype. The chain uses TRBV12-3 or TRBV12-4 and TRBJ1-5, with 7 bases aligning to TRBD1. The CDR3 sequence is 15 residues long. J was trimmed by 2 bases and V by 5 bases; bases with no gene match: 6. CDR3 amino acids: CASSTTGSGNQPQHF. The CDR3 DNA follows: TGTGCCAGCAGTACGACAGGGAGTGGCAATCAGCCCCAGCATTTT.

This clonotype was detected many times. J is TRBJ1-6 and V is TRBV12-3 or TRBV12-4; 7 nucleotides match TRBD1. V lost 6 bases, J lost 10 bases, and 9 bases stayed unmatched. The CDR3 has 14 amino acids. CDR3 sequence reads: CASSETGRRSPLHF. The CDR3 DNA follows: TGTGCCAGCAGCGAGACAGGGAGGAGGTCACCCCTCCACTTT.

This clonotype was counted many times. The chain joins TRBV5-1 to TRBJ2-7; TRBD1 matches 7 bases. V lost 2 bases and J lost 6; bases outside the gene matches: 8. Germline-derived CDR1 and CDR2 are SGHRS and YFSETQ. This CDR3 has 14 amino acids. The DNA for the CDR3 is TGCGCCAGCAGCTTAGAGGGGGCTGCGGCCGAGCAGTACTTC. Translating gives CASSLEGAAAEQYF.

At least ten counts were recorded for this clonotype. This sequence joins TRBV3-1 and TRBJ1-2; weak D call: TRBD1 (6 bases). This CDR3 is 16 amino acids long. Between the trimmed V and J ends, which lost 6 bases and 2 bases, there was a span of 19 bases. The germline V gene has CDR1 LGHDT and CDR2 YNNKEL (reference sequence). This CDR3 is CASSPRVGQPNYGYTF. CDR3 nucleotides: TGTGCCAGCAGTCCCCGTGTCGGACAGCCGAACTATGGCTACACCTTC.

The chain recombines TRBV5-6 with TRBJ2-7; 12 nucleotides agree with TRBD2. The germline V gene has CDR1 SGHDT and CDR2 YYEEEE. This CDR3 contains 16 residues. V was clipped by 4 bases and J by 2 bases; unmatched bases: 7. The CDR3 region is CASSPPGLAGTYEQYF. CDR3 DNA sequence: TGTGCCAGCAGCCCCCCGGGACTAGCGGGTACCTACGAGCAGTACTTC.

This clonotype was picked up many times. V gene TRBV5-6 combines with J gene TRBJ2-3; D may be TRBD2 (6 bases). The CDR3 has 14 amino acids. With 5 bases removed from V and 4 bases from J, the gap between germline ends came to 14 bases. In germline, CDR1 is SGHDT, CDR2 YYEEEE. The DNA for the CDR3 is TGTGCCAGCAGTCTGGTCGAGCGGGCAGATACGCAGTATTTT. Translating gives CASSLVERADTQYF. The full variable domain, completed using reference TRBV5-6 and TRBJ2-3, is DAGVTQSPTHLIKTRGQQVTLRCSPKSGHDTVSWYQQALGQGPQFIFQYYEEEERQRGNFPDRFSGHQFPNYSSELNVNALLLGDSALYLCASSLVERADTQYFGPGTRLTVL.

This clonotype showed up many times. This chain joins TRBV7-9 and TRBJ2-1; 8 nucleotides align to TRBD1. Trimming at V came to 3 bases and at J to 0 bases, leaving 7 bases not matched to a gene. This CDR3 has 17 amino acids. The germline V gene has CDR1 SEHNR and CDR2 FQNEAQ (reference sequence). The CDR3 loop reads CASSFQGARHSYNEQFF. CDR3 bases: TGTGCCAGCAGCTTTCAGGGGGCGAGGCACTCCTACAATGAGCAGTTCTTC.

Comments on this clonotype: The CDR3 ends on some other residue instead of the conserved phenylalanine or tryptophan, so this is likely a read error. Because the CDR3's place on the DNA is in doubt, the DNA is left out and the CDR3 is given as listed by TCRdb. The rearrangement links TRBV7-2 to TRBJ2-2; the table names TRBD2, a call not compared with the DNA. Germline V gene lookup returns CDR1 SGHTA and CDR2 FQGNSA. Ends included, the CDR3 has 9 residues. CDR3 amino acids: CASSLAGTG.

This sequence joins TRBV10-3 and TRBJ2-7; TRBD1 aligns across 8 bases. V lost 5 bases to trimming and J lost 4 bases; unmatched junction nucleotides: 10. Germline V gene data show CDR1 as ENHRY and CDR2 as SYGVKD. This CDR3 region has 15 residues. The DNA of the CDR3 is TGTGCCATCAGTTTTCAGGGGGCCGACATGTACGAGCAGTACTTC. This sequence encodes CAISFQGADMYEQYF.

This clonotype appeared many times. This chain connects TRBV20-1 to TRBJ2-5; D remains unclear. The V and J ends lost 6 bases and 1 base respectively, with 15 bases between them. The CDR3 loop spans 14 amino acids. Germline V gene data show CDR1 as DFQATT and CDR2 as SNEGSKA (reference sequence). The CDR3 nucleotides are TGCAGTGCGCCTCGCGGTACGGGCCAAGAGACCCAGTACTTC. It encodes CSAPRGTGQETQYF.

This clonotype was recorded many times. The chain links TRBV14 to TRBJ2-3, with TRBD2 as a possible D gene (7 bases). The V and J ends lost 0 bases and 5 bases respectively, with 15 bases between them. This CDR3 comprises 16 residues. Per germline, CDR1 SGHDN and CDR2 FVKESK. The CDR3 DNA is TGTGCCAGCAGCCAAGAGGAGTGGGGGGGCCAAGATACGCAGTATTTT. Its protein is CASSQEEWGGQDTQYF.

This clonotype was observed many times. The chain joins TRBV7-6 to TRBJ2-3; D gene ambiguous. The length of the CDR3 is 12 residues. V lost 4 bases, J lost 2 bases, and 4 bases lay in between. The germline CDR1 and CDR2 sequences are SGHVS and FNYEAQ. The CDR3 sequence is CASSSYTDTQYF. The CDR3 DNA is TGTGCCAGCAGCTCGTACACAGATACGCAGTATTTT.

This clonotype was counted at least ten times. The rearrangement links TRBV6-5 to TRBJ2-7; 8 bases map to TRBD2. Germline lookup yields CDR1 MNHEY and CDR2 SVGAGI. This CDR3 is 14 amino acids long. With 7 bases clipped from V and 2 bases from J, the junction kept 7 bases outside the gene matches. CDR3 protein: CASKLAGRAYEQYF. Written as DNA, the CDR3 is TGTGCCAGCAAATTAGCGGGAAGGGCCTACGAGCAGTACTTC.

This clonotype was observed at least ten times. J is TRBJ2-4 and V is TRBV20-1; perhaps TRBD1 as D (6 bases). With 2 bases removed from V and 0 bases from J, the gap between germline ends came to 14 bases. Germline CDR1 reads DFQATT; CDR2 reads SNEGSKA (reference sequence). This CDR3 spans 16 amino acids. The chain's CDR3 is CSARLRQDLAKNIQYF. Here the CDR3 DNA reads TGCAGTGCTAGACTGAGACAGGACCTAGCCAAAAACATTCAGTACTTC.

This clonotype was seen at least ten times. The junction departs from germline at one end; a sequencing error may be responsible. The V call is TRBV6-6, the J call TRBJ1-5, with unresolved D. The CDR3 length is 14 residues. Germline V gene lookup returns CDR1 MNHNY and CDR2 SVGAGI (reference sequence). The CDR3 region has the DNA TGTGCCAGCAGATACTTCGATGGAGGTCAGCCCCAGCATTTT. This gives the protein CASRYFDGGQPQHF.

This clonotype appeared many times. CDR3 residues: CASSWGGQLHQPQHF. In DNA, the CDR3 is TGTGCCAGTAGCTGGGGGGGGCAGCTACATCAGCCCCAGCATTTT. The chain couples TRBV19 to TRBJ1-5, with D perhaps TRBD1 (6 bases). Germline V gene sequence: CDR1 LNHDA, CDR2 SQIVND (reference sequence). V was cut by 6 bases and J by 5 bases, with 17 bases left in between. This CDR3 spans 15 amino acids.

V usage is TRBV19 and J usage is TRBJ1-1; 8 nucleotides agree with TRBD1. The CDR3 runs 13 residues. Per germline, CDR1 LNHDA and CDR2 SQIVND (reference sequence). The V and J ends lost 4 bases and 7 bases, in that order; junction bases with no gene match: 5. In nucleotides, the CDR3 is TGTGCCAGTAGTAAGCGGACAGGGCTTGAAGCTTTCTTT. It translates to CASSKRTGLEAFF.

Only a few counts were recorded for this clonotype. The chain has TRBV5-6 and TRBJ2-4; D is uncertain. The V gene lost 1 base and the J gene lost 1 base, with 9 bases spanning the gap. The CDR3 sequence is 15 residues long. The V gene's germline CDR1 is SGHDT and CDR2 YYEEEE. The CDR3 DNA is TGTGCCAGCAGCTTGTCCACCGGCGCCAAAAACATTCAGTACTTC. Its translation is CASSLSTGAKNIQYF.